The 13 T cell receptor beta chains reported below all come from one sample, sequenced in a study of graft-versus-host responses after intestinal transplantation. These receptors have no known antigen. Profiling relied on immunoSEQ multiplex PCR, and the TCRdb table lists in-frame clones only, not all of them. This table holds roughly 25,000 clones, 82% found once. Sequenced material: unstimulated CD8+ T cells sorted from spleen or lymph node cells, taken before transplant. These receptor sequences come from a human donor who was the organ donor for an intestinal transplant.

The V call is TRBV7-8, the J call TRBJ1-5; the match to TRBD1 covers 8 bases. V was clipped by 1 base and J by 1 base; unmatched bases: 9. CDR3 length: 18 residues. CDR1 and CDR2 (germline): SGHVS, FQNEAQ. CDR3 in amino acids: CASSLDTRQGASNQPQHF. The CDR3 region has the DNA TGTGCCAGCAGCTTAGATACCCGGCAGGGGGCAAGCAATCAGCCCCAGCATTTT.

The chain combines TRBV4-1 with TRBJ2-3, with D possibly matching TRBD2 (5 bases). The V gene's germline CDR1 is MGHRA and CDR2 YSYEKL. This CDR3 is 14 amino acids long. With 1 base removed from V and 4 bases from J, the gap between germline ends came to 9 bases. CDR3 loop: CASSQGTSADTQYF. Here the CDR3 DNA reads TGCGCCAGCAGCCAAGGTACTAGTGCAGATACGCAGTATTTT.

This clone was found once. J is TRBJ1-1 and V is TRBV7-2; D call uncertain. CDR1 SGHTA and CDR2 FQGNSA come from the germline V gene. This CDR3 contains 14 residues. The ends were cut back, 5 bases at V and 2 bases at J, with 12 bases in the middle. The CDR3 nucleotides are TGTGCCAGCAGCGGACGTAACGATAACACTGAAGCTTTCTTT. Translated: CASSGRNDNTEAFF.

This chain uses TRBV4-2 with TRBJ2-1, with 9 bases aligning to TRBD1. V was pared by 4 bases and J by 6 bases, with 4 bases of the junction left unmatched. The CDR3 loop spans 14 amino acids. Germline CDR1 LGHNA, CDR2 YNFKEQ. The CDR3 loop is CASSPPGQGNEQFF. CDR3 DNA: TGTGCCAGCAGCCCACCGGGACAGGGCAATGAGCAGTTCTTC.

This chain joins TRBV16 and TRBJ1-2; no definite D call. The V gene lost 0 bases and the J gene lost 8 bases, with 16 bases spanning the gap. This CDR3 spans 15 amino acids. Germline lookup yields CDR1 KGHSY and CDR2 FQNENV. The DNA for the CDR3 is TGTGCCAGCAGCCAATCGATGGGGTTGGAGGGAGGCTACACCTTC. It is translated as CASSQSMGLEGGYTF.

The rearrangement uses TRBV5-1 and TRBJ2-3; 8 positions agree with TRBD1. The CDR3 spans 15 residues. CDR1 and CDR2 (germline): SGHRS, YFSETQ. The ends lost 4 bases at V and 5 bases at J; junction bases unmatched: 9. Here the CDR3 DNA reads TGCGCCAGCAGCCCGCACAGGGGGTCAGGAGATACGCAGTATTTT. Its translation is CASSPHRGSGDTQYF.

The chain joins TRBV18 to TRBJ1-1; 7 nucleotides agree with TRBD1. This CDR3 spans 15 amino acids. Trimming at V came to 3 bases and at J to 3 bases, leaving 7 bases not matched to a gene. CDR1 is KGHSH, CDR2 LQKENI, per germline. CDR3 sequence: CASSPTGPRDTEAFF. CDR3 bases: TGTGCCAGCTCACCGACAGGGCCCCGGGACACTGAAGCTTTCTTT.

The CDR3 DNA follows: TGTGCCAGCAGTTTAACGGGGGCGACTAGCGGGATCCACGAGCAGTACTTC. It codes for CASSLTGATSGIHEQYF. The gene calls are TRBV28 and TRBJ2-7; TRBD2 agrees at 11 bases. V dropped 2 bases and J dropped 5; count of bases not matched to a gene: 11. CDR1 and CDR2 from the germline V gene are MDHEN and SYDVKM. The CDR3 is made up of 17 amino acids.

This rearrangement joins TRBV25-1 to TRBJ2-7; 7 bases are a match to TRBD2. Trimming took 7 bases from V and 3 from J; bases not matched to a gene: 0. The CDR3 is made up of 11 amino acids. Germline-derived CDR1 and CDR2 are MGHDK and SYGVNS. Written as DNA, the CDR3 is TGTGCCAGCACTAGCGGCTACGAGCAGTACTTC. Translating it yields CASTSGYEQYF.

CDR3 residues: CASSEQSSYNEQFF. In DNA, the CDR3 is TGTGCCAGCAGCGAGCAAAGCTCCTACAATGAGCAGTTCTTC. This chain joins TRBV2 and TRBJ2-1; D is ambiguous. The V end was cut by 6 bases, the J end by 0 bases, with 9 bases between. Germline-derived CDR1 and CDR2 are SNHLY and FYNNEI. The CDR3 is 14 amino acids.

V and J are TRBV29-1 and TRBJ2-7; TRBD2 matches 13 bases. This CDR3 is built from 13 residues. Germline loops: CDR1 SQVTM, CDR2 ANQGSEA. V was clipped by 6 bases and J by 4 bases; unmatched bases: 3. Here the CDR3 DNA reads TGCAGCGTGATACTAGCGGGGGGGTACGAGCAGTACTTC. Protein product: CSVILAGGYEQYF.

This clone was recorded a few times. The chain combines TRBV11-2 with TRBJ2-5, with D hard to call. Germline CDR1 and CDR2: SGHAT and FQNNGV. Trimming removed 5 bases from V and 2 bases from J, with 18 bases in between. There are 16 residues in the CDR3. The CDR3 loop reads CASSKHGEALQETQYF. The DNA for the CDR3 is TGTGCCAGCAGCAAGCATGGAGAAGCCCTTCAAGAGACCCAGTACTTC.

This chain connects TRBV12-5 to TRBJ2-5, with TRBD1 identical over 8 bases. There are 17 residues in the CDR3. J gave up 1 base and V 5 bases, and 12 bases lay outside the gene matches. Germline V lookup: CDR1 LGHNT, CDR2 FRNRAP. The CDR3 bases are TGTGCTAGTGGTATCCCCACGACAGGGGCCACCCAAGAGACCCAGTACTTC. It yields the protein CASGIPTTGATQETQYF.